Below, one TCR beta chain is given with its context. In the authors' workflow: Amplification of reference gene primers was used by the study to estimate nucleated cell counts. Profiled with immunoSEQ multiplex PCR; TCRdb holds only in-frame clones, not every one. From that table come the V and J calls and clone size; the DNA was used to work out D and trimming. The sample lists tens of thousands of clones, 73% occurring once. The source of the sample is a study of blood T cell repertoires in COVID-19. Study-wide background: From the United States, Italy and Spain came samples of acute and convalescent COVID-19. T cells, B-cell-depleted T cells, or PBMCs provided the cDNA or gDNA that served as material.

Trimming at V came to 8 bases and at J to 7 bases, leaving 5 bases not matched to a gene. CDR3 length: 15 residues. Germline V gene data show CDR1 as SGHTA and CDR2 as FQGNSA. The chain employs TRBV7-2 and TRBJ2-4; 16 bases align to TRBD2. Specimen: peripheral blood. This receptor was obtained from a woman aged 70-85 years with acute or convalescent COVID-19. The CDR3 DNA reads TGTGCCAGCGGGACTAGCGGGGGGGCGTTCAACATTCAGTACTTC. Its protein is CASGTSGGAFNIQYF.